This TCR beta chain was retrieved from a study of T-cell memory formation after mild COVID-19. This clonotype was detected a few times. A junction end diverges from the germline sequence, so it may reflect a read error. From the 5' RACE reads, TCRdb called clonotypes with MiXCR, one entry per CDR3 protein. The sample consists of hundreds of thousands of distinct CDR3 sequences, 20% to 25% of them appearing once. This sequence originates from an adult woman who had mild COVID-19 (a few samples of this study predate the infection). Cell type and time point are not known. Sequencing input: PBMCs or a T cell subset sorted from them (not recorded which).

Written as DNA, the CDR3 is TGTGCTAGCAGCTTAGGACAGGGGGTTGAAGAGACCCAGTACTTC. This translates into CASSLGQGVEETQYF. The rearrangement joins TRBV7-7 to TRBJ2-5; 10 bases fit TRBD1. The CDR3 loop spans 15 amino acids. CDR1 and CDR2 (germline): SSHAT, FNYEAQ (reference sequence).